The 2 T cell receptor beta chains below were found in one sample sequenced in a study of cytotoxic CD8 clonotypes in ibrutinib-treated CLL. Assay: immunoSEQ multiplex PCR; the TCRdb copy retains only in-frame clones and omits some. Found here are about 140,000 clones, roughly 77% of them singletons; the top ten hold less than 30%. Sample: PBMCs, taken after 12 months of ibrutinib treatment. All receptors come from a human donor with chronic lymphocytic leukemia.

V usage is TRBV6-5 and J usage is TRBJ1-5; 7 bases line up with TRBD1. Trimming cost V 7 bases and J 10 bases; bases outside gene matches: 7. Germline V gives CDR1 MNHEY, CDR2 SVGAGI. The CDR3 is 12 amino acids. The CDR3 sequence is CASTAGGVPQHF. In DNA, the CDR3 is TGTGCCAGCACGGCAGGGGGGGTTCCCCAGCATTTT.

The V gene is TRBV4-2, the J gene TRBJ2-7; a possible D gene is TRBD2 (5 bases). Trimming shortened V by 3 bases and J by 0 bases, and 9 bases separated the two germline ends. The CDR3 has 14 residues. From germline, CDR1 is LGHNA and CDR2 YNFKEQ. The DNA of the CDR3 is TGTGCCAGCAGCCACGGGATCAGCTCCTACGAGCAGTACTTC. Amino acids: CASSHGISSYEQYF.